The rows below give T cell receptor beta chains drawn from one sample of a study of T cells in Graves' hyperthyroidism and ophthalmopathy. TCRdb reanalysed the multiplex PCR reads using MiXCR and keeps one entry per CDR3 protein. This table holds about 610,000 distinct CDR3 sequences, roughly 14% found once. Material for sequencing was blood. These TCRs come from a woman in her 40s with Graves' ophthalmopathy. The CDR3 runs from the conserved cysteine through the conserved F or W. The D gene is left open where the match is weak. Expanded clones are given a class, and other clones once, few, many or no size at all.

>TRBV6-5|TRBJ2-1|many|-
TGTGCCAGCAGTTACGCGGGTTCGAATGAGCAGTTCTTC
CASSYAGSNEQFF
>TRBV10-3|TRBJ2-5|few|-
TGTGCCGTCAGTGAGCCCCAGGGGGGAGGAGAGACCCAGTACTTC
CAVSEPQGGGETQYF
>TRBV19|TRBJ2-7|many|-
TGTGCCAGTAGTCCAGACGGAGGGGGTTCGAACGAGCAGTACTTC
CASSPDGGGSNEQYF
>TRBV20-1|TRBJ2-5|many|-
TGCAGTGCGAAGGGGCTCACGGAGACCCAGTACTTC
CSAKGLTETQYF
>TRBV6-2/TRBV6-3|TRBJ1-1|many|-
TGTGCCAGCAGTTACGCCTTTATGAACACTGAAGCTTTCTTT
CASSYAFMNTEAFF
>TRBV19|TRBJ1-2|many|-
TGTGCCAGTACCTCGAGAACCCGCTATGGCTACACCTTC
CASTSRTRYGYTF
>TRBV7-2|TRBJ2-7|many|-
TGTGCCAGCAGCTTAGTGGGTGGGGGCTACAACGAGCAGTACTTC
CASSLVGGGYNEQYF
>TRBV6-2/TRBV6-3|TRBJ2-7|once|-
TGTGCCAGCAGTTACTCGACGGGCCGCGACTTCTACGAGCAGTACTTC
CASSYSTGRDFYEQYF
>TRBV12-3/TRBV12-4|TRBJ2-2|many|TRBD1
TGTGCCAGCAGTTCTTTTCTTAACAGGGGAATGGCCGGGGAGCTGTTTTTT
CASSSFLNRGMAGELFF
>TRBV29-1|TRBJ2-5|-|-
TGCAGCGCCGCCTACCCCTCCCGAGAGACCCAGTACTTC
CSAAYPSRETQYF
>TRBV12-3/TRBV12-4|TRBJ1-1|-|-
TGTGCCAGCAGTTTTTTGGGTGAAGCTTTCTTT
CASSFLGEAFF
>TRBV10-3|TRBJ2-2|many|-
TGTGCCATCAGTGAAGGTTACGATACTGGGGAGCTGTTTTTT
CAISEGYDTGELFF
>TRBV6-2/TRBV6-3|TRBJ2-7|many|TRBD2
TGTGCCAGCAGTTACTCGCCGGGACTAGCGGGATTAAGCGGCGAGCAGTACTTC
CASSYSPGLAGLSGEQYF
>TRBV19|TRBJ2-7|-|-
TGTGCCAGTACCATAAGCTTAAGCTACGAGCAGTACTTC
CASTISLSYEQYF
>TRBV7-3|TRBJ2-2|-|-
TGTGCCAGCAGCCCAGAGGGAGGCGGCCTGAACACCGGGGAGCTGTTTTTT
CASSPEGGGLNTGELFF
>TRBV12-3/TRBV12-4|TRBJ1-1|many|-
TGTGCCAGCAGAGGGGAAGGGAACACTGAAGCTTTCTTT
CASRGEGNTEAFF
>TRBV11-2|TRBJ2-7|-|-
TGTGCCAGCAGCCCACCCGGTCCGCGGGGCACCTACGAGCAGTACTTC
CASSPPGPRGTYEQYF
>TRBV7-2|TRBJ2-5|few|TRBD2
TGTGCCAGCAAACTAGCGGGATGGCGGGAGACCCAGTACTTC
CASKLAGWRETQYF
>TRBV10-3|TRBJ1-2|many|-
TGTGCCACCCGGACGGCCGCTACTAACTATGGCTACACCTTC
CATRTAATNYGYTF
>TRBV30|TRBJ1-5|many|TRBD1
TGTGCCTGGAGTGTCCCAGGGGGCAAACAACAGCCCCAGCATTTT
CAWSVPGGKQQPQHF
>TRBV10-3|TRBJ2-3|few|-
TGTGCCATCAGTGAGAGAGGTCCGGGAAGTACAGATACGCAGTATTTT
CAISERGPGSTDTQYF
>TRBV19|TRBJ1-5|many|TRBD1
TGTGCCAGTACCGATGGACAGGACACCAATCAGCCCCAGCATTTT
CASTDGQDTNQPQHF
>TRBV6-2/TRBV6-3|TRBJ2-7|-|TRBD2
TGTGCCAGCAGTTACGCCGGGACTAGAACCTACGAGCAGTACTTC
CASSYAGTRTYEQYF
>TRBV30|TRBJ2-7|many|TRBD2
TGTGCCTGGGATCAACTAGCGGGAGGGCCGGCTGGGGGCGAGCAGTACTTC
CAWDQLAGGPAGGEQYF
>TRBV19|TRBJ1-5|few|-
TGTGCCAGTAGTATAGTAGAGCAGTTCAATCAGCCCCAGCATTTT
CASSIVEQFNQPQHF
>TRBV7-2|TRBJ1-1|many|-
TGTGCCAGCAGCTTATGGACCGCGGGGCACACTGAAGCTTTCTTT
CASSLWTAGHTEAFF
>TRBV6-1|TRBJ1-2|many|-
TGTGCCAGCAGTGACGGTGGGCTTAACTATGGCTACACCTTC
CASSDGGLNYGYTF
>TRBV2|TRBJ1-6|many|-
TGTGCCAGCACCCAGGGTAATTCACCCCTCCACTTT
CASTQGNSPLHF
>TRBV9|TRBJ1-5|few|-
TGTGCCAGCAGCGTGGCCCCGGAAGAAAATCAGCCCCAGCATTTT
CASSVAPEENQPQHF
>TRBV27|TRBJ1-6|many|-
TGTGCCAGCAGTTTATCCCAATTGGATAATTCACCCCTCCACTTT
CASSLSQLDNSPLHF
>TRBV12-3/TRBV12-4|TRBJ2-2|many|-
TGTGCCAGCAGTTTCGACAGCCCGGTAACCGGGGAGCTGTTTTTT
CASSFDSPVTGELFF
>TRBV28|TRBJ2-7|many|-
TGTGCCAGCAGTTTTGAGGGCACGTTCTCCTACGAGCAGTACTTC
CASSFEGTFSYEQYF
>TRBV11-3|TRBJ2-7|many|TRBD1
TGTGCCAGCAGCCCTAACAGGGGCTCCTACGAGCAGTACTTC
CASSPNRGSYEQYF
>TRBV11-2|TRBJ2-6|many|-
TGTGCCAGCAGGGGTCCGGGACTCTCCTCTGGGGCCAACGTCCTGACTTTC
CASRGPGLSSGANVLTF
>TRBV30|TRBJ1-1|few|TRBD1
TGTGCCTGGATTCGGACAGGGAAGGCTTTCTTT
CAWIRTGKAFF
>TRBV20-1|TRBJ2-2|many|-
TGCAGTGCTATAAGCGGGTCGGGCACCGGGGAGCTGTTTTTT
CSAISGSGTGELFF
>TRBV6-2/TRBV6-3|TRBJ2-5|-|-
TGTGCCAGCAAGGAATGGCCTTCGGAGACCCAGTACTTC
CASKEWPSETQYF
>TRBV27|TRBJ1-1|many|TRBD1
TGTGCCAGCAGCCTAGGATGGGGACAGGGGAACACTGAAGCTTTCTTT
CASSLGWGQGNTEAFF
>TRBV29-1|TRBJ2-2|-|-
TGCGGCGTTGGGACTTACACCGGGGAGCTGTTTTTT
CGVGTYTGELFF
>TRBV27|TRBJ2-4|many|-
TGTGCCAGCAGTTTAAGCAAGACCACAGCCAAAAACATTCAGTACTTC
CASSLSKTTAKNIQYF
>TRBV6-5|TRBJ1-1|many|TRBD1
TGTGCCAGCAGTTCAAGGACAGGTGGACCCACTGAAGCTTTCTTT
CASSSRTGGPTEAFF
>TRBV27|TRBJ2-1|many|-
TGTGCCAGCAGTTTAGTCAGCGGCGGTGAGCAGTTCTTC
CASSLVSGGEQFF
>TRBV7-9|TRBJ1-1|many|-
TGTGCCAGCACCTCGGGGGGCAGCTTGAACACTGAAGCTTTCTTT
CASTSGGSLNTEAFF
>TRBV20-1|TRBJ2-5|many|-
TGCAGTGCCCCGAGAACAGACCAAGAGACCCAGTACTTC
CSAPRTDQETQYF
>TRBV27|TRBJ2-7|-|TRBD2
TGTGCCAGCAGTTCGACCCGAACTAGCGGGAGCTCCTACGAGCAGTACTTC
CASSSTRTSGSSYEQYF
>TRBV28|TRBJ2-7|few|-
TGTGCGACAGCCCTTAGTTATGAGCAGTACTTC
CATALSYEQYF
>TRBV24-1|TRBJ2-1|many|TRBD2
TGTGCCACCAGTGATTTCTTCCGAGCGGGAGGGTTAGCTGAGCAGTTCTTC
CATSDFFRAGGLAEQFF
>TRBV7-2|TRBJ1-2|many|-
TGTGCCAGCAGCTCGACCCGGGTCAGGGACTATGGCTACACCTTC
CASSSTRVRDYGYTF
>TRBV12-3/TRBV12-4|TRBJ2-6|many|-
TGTGCCACAGGAAACTCTGGGGCCAACGTCCTGACTTTC
CATGNSGANVLTF
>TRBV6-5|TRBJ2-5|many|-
TGTGCCAGCAGTTACGGGTCCGGGTTCGATGGAGAGACCCAGTACTTC
CASSYGSGFDGETQYF
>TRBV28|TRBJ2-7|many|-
TGTGCCAGCAAAGTCCAAGGGGAGGAGCAGTACTTC
CASKVQGEEQYF
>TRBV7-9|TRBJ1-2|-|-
TGTGCCAGCACCCTAGTCCGGCGGCGGCGCGGCTACACCTTC
CASTLVRRRRGYTF
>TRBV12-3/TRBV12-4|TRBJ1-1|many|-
TGTGCCAGCAGCCATAGGAACACTGAAGCTTTCTTT
CASSHRNTEAFF